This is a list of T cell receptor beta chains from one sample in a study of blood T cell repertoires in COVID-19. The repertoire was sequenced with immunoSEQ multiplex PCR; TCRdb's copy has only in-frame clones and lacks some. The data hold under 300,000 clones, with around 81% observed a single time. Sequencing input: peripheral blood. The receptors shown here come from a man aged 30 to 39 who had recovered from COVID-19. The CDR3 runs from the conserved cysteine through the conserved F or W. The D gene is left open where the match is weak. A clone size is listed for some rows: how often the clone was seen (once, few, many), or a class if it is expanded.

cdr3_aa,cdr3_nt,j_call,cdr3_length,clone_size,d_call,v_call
CASRAGTAYNSPLHF,TGTGCCAGCAGAGCCGGGACAGCCTATAATTCACCCCTCCACTTT,TRBJ1-6,15,many,TRBD1,TRBV2
CSVELAGAGNEQFF,TGCAGCGTCGAGCTAGCGGGGGCGGGGAATGAGCAGTTCTTC,TRBJ2-1,14,NA,TRBD2,TRBV29-1
CASSSLAIRETQYF,TGCGCCAGCAGTTCACTAGCGATCCGAGAGACCCAGTACTTC,TRBJ2-5,14,NA,TRBD2,TRBV5-1
CASRTVWTSHETQYF,TGTGCCAGCAGGACTGTTTGGACTAGCCACGAGACCCAGTACTTC,TRBJ2-5,15,once,TRBD2,TRBV5-5
CASSLNLGPTGELFF,TGCGCCAGCAGCTTGAATTTGGGGCCCACCGGGGAGCTGTTTTTT,TRBJ2-2,15,NA,NA,TRBV5-1
CASSLSSGGWGTDTQYF,TGTGCCAGCAGCTTATCGAGCGGGGGGTGGGGCACAGATACGCAGTATTTT,TRBJ2-3,17,NA,TRBD2,TRBV7-2
CASKSVGRDTEAFF,TGTGCCAGCAAGAGTGTGGGGAGGGACACTGAAGCTTTCTTT,TRBJ1-1,14,NA,NA,TRBV7-9
CASSLAAGGTNEKLFF,TGTGCCAGCAGCTTGGCCGCGGGAGGAACTAATGAAAAACTGTTTTTT,TRBJ1-4,16,many,NA,TRBV5-6
CASSYWAGPSSYNEQFF,TGTGCCAGCAGTTATTGGGCAGGGCCAAGCTCCTACAATGAGCAGTTCTTC,TRBJ2-1,17,NA,NA,TRBV6-2/TRBV6-3
CSGLGLGLAGGPDTQYF,TGCAGCGGGCTCGGCTTAGGGCTAGCGGGGGGTCCAGATACGCAGTATTTT,TRBJ2-3,17,NA,TRBD2,TRBV29-1
CASSLEGGSGNTIYF,TGTGCCAGCAGCTTAGAAGGGGGCAGCGGAAACACCATATATTTT,TRBJ1-3,15,NA,TRBD1,TRBV7-9
CSVGGQDQETQYF,TGCAGCGTGGGGGGACAGGACCAAGAGACCCAGTACTTC,TRBJ2-5,13,NA,TRBD1,TRBV29-1
CASTGRVGNTIYF,TGTGCCAGCACCGGGAGGGTAGGAAACACCATATATTTT,TRBJ1-3,13,NA,NA,TRBV6-5
CASSQETGGSYEQYF,TGTGCCAGCAGCCAAGAGACAGGGGGCTCCTACGAGCAGTACTTC,TRBJ2-7,15,NA,TRBD1,TRBV7-8
CASRPGCQPQHF,TGCGCCAGCAGGCCCGGGTGTCAGCCCCAGCATTTT,TRBJ1-5,12,NA,NA,TRBV23-1
CSAWTGGAAFF,TGCAGTGCCTGGACAGGGGGCGCGGCTTTCTTT,TRBJ1-1,11,NA,TRBD1,TRBV20-1
CASSLNQGPNTEAFF,TGTGCCAGCAGTTTAAATCAGGGCCCGAACACTGAAGCTTTCTTT,TRBJ1-1,15,NA,NA,TRBV28
CASSEARTRNSPLHF,TGTGCCAGCAGTGAAGCGCGGACTCGTAATTCACCCCTCCACTTT,TRBJ1-6,15,NA,NA,TRBV2
CASGPTGIYGYTF,TGTGCTAGTGGTCCGACAGGGATCTATGGCTACACCTTC,TRBJ1-2,13,NA,TRBD1,TRBV12-5
CASSLARETGRGELFF,TGTGCCAGCAGCTTAGCGAGGGAGACAGGTCGGGGAGAACTGTTTTTT,TRBJ1-4,16,NA,NA,TRBV7-2
CASSQVSGVGEKLFF,TGTGCCAGCAGCCAAGTCTCCGGAGTCGGTGAAAAACTGTTTTTT,TRBJ1-4,15,NA,NA,TRBV3-1/TRBV3-2
CASSPPGLEEKLFF,TGTGCCAGCTCACCGCCAGGGTTGGAGGAAAAACTGTTTTTT,TRBJ1-4,14,NA,NA,TRBV18
CASSLTGNDFSGNTIYF,TGTGCCAGCAGCTTAACGGGAAATGACTTTTCTGGAAACACCATATATTTT,TRBJ1-3,17,NA,NA,TRBV5-6
CASSGRQGTLYSTIYF,TGTGCCAGCAGCGGACGACAGGGTACGCTATACTCAACCATATATTTT,TRBJ1-3,16,NA,TRBD1,TRBV9
CSASGHRYGYTF,TGCAGTGCTAGTGGACACCGATATGGCTACACCTTC,TRBJ1-2,12,few,NA,TRBV20-1
CATGSGRGNQPQHF,TGTGCCACCGGAAGCGGACGGGGCAATCAGCCCCAGCATTTT,TRBJ1-5,14,few,NA,TRBV24-1
CASGEDNRGTPQHF,TGTGCCAGCGGGGAAGACAACAGGGGAACGCCCCAGCATTTT,TRBJ1-5,14,NA,TRBD1,TRBV2
CASSLGEGNYGYTF,TGTGCCAGCAGCTTAGGAGAGGGAAACTATGGCTACACCTTC,TRBJ1-2,14,NA,NA,TRBV7-9
CASSNPRGATEAFF,TGTGCCAGTAGTAATCCCCGGGGTGCCACTGAAGCTTTCTTT,TRBJ1-1,14,few,NA,TRBV19
CASSEGGQLRGWTQYF,TGTGCCAGCAGTGAAGGGGGACAGCTCAGGGGGTGGACCCAGTACTTC,TRBJ2-5,16,NA,TRBD1,TRBV2
CASTRDRATNEKLFF,TGTGCCAGCACCAGAGACAGGGCAACTAATGAAAAACTGTTTTTT,TRBJ1-4,15,NA,TRBD1,TRBV2
CASSLEGGLTNSPLHF,TGCGCCAGCAGCTTGGAGGGAGGACTCACTAATTCACCCCTCCACTTT,TRBJ1-6,16,NA,NA,TRBV5-1